The 11 T cell receptor beta chains reported below all come from one sample, sequenced in a study of shared clonotypes between healthy human individuals. Naive CD8 cells lacked CD45RO, underwent positive selection for CCR7 and left out terminally differentiated effector memory CD45RA+ cells. This table comes from immunoSEQ multiplex PCR, and its TCRdb copy is limited to in-frame clones, with some not included. The sample lists about 2.1 million clones; just under 95% were seen once. Input material: naive CD8+ T cells from PBMCs. The source is a man aged 18 to 30 in good health. Some clones in this sample may be carry-over from other donors' samples.

J is TRBJ2-7 and V is TRBV6-5; 11 positions agree with TRBD1. The germline CDR1 and CDR2 sequences are MNHEY and SVGAGI. Unmatched junction bases numbered 5, after V lost 5 bases and J lost 5 bases. The CDR3 spans 14 residues. CDR3 loop: CASSPRTGGNEQYF. The CDR3, as DNA: TGTGCCAGCAGTCCGCGGACAGGGGGCAACGAGCAGTACTTC.

V is TRBV7-9 and J is TRBJ1-1, with 9 bases fitting TRBD1. The CDR3 has 19 amino acids. V trimming: 1 base; J trimming: 0 bases; junction bases outside the gene matches: 12. Germline CDR1 reads SEHNR; CDR2 reads FQNEAQ (reference sequence). The CDR3 protein is CASSLGPGTGSSMNTEAFF. In DNA form, the CDR3 reads TGTGCCAGCAGCTTAGGCCCCGGGACAGGGAGTAGCATGAACACTGAAGCTTTCTTT.

V is TRBV9 and J is TRBJ2-5; TRBD2 agrees at 7 bases. J lost 5 bases, V lost 3 bases, and 7 bases had no gene match. Germline V lookup: CDR1 SGDLS, CDR2 YYNGEE. CDR3 length: 14 residues. The CDR3, as DNA: TGTGCCAGCAGCGCCAGGGAGGGGAGGGAGACCCAGTACTTC. Its translation: CASSAREGRETQYF.

The chain uses TRBV18 and TRBJ2-3; 9 bases map to TRBD2. V shed 2 bases, J shed 4 bases, and the junction held 4 bases outside the gene matches. Germline V gene sequence: CDR1 KGHSH, CDR2 LQKENI. This CDR3 region has 15 residues. CDR3 sequence: CASSPMAGGPDTQYF. The CDR3 bases are TGTGCCAGCTCACCAATGGCGGGAGGGCCAGATACGCAGTATTTT.

V gene TRBV29-1 combines with J gene TRBJ2-2, with a possible D match to TRBD2 (6 bases). Trimming pared 2 bases from V and 3 bases from J, leaving 16 bases between. This CDR3 contains 16 residues. In germline, CDR1 is SQVTM, CDR2 ANQGSEA. This chain's CDR3 is CSVETRVGRHTGELFF. In DNA, the CDR3 is TGCAGCGTTGAAACCAGGGTTGGGAGGCACACCGGGGAGCTGTTTTTT.

The rearrangement links TRBV27 to TRBJ2-2, with a weak D call TRBD2 (6 bases). Germline lookup yields CDR1 MNHEY and CDR2 SMNVEV (reference sequence). The CDR3 spans 14 residues. V lost 10 bases to trimming and J lost 4 bases, with 16 bases between them. The CDR3 sequence is CATRGVGATGELFF. CDR3 nucleotide sequence: TGTGCCACCCGCGGGGTTGGGGCCACCGGGGAGCTGTTTTTT.

CDR3 DNA sequence: TGTGCCAGCAGCGCGACAGGGAATTTCTACGAGCAGTACTTC. It specifies CASSATGNFYEQYF. The chain employs TRBV27 and TRBJ2-7, with TRBD1 matching over 7 bases. In germline, CDR1 is MNHEY, CDR2 SMNVEV (reference sequence). The CDR3 spans 14 residues. Germline trimming cut 6 bases from V and 3 bases from J; bases unmatched to any gene: 8.

The genes are TRBV27 and TRBJ2-3; the match to TRBD2 covers 8 bases. With V trimmed by 5 bases and J by 4 bases, 14 bases remained unmatched. The CDR3 is 17 amino acids. CDR1 is MNHEY, CDR2 SMNVEV, per germline (reference sequence). The CDR3 is CASSPPGLERVSDTQYF. The CDR3 DNA reads TGTGCCAGCAGTCCGCCGGGACTAGAGAGGGTTTCAGATACGCAGTATTTT.

The rearrangement joins TRBV7-9 to TRBJ2-5, with 11 bases that match TRBD1. The DNA end is a closer match to TRBJ2-7, so the J assignment may be wrong. Germline CDR1 and CDR2: SEHNR and FQNEAQ (reference sequence). The CDR3 contains 19 residues. Here the CDR3 DNA reads TGTGCCAGCAGCCCCACCCCGGGACAGGGGGTCCGCACCTCCTACGAGCAGTACTTC. The encoded protein is CASSPTPGQGVRTSYEQYF.

V gene TRBV19 combines with J gene TRBJ2-5; possible D gene TRBD2, 6 bases. V lost 6 bases and J lost 7, with 18 bases in between. The CDR3 contains 14 residues. Germline V gene sequence: CDR1 LNHDA, CDR2 SQIVND (reference sequence). CDR3 sequence: CASSPSGGPRTQYF. In DNA form, the CDR3 reads TGTGCCAGTAGCCCCTCCGGAGGGCCTCGGACCCAGTACTTC.

This clone was detected a few times. The V call is TRBV10-2, the J call TRBJ1-5; a possible D gene is TRBD1 (5 bases). Trimming stripped 5 bases from V and 3 bases from J, with 11 bases between. CDR3 length: 14 amino acids. Germline CDR1 WSHSY, CDR2 SAAADI. CDR3 coding DNA: TGCGCCAGCAGTACCGACAGAAACAATCAGCCCCAGCATTTT. Translated, it gives CASSTDRNNQPQHF.